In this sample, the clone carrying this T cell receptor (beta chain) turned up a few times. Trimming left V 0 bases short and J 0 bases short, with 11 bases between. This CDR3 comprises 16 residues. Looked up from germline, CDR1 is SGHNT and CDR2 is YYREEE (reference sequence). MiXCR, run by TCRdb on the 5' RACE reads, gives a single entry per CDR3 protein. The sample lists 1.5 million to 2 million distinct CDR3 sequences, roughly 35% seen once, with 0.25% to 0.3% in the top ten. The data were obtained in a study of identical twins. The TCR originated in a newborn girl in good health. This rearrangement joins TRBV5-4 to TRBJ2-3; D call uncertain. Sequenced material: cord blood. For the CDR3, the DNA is TGTGCCAGCAGCTTGGAGGGCGGCGATAGCACAGATACGCAGTATTTT. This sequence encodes CASSLEGGDSTDTQYF.